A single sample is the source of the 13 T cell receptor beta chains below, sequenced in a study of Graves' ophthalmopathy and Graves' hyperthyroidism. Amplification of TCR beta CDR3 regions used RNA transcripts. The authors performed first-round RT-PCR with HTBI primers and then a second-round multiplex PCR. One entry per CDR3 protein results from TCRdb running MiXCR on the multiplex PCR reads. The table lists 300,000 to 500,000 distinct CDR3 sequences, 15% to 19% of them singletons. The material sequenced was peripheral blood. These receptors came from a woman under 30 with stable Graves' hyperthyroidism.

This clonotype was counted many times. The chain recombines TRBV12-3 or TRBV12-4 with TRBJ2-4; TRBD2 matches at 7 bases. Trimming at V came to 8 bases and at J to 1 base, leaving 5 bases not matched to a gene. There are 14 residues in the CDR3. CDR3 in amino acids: CASRGEGAKNIQYF. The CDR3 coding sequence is TGTGCCAGCCGAGGGGAGGGGGCCAAAAACATTCAGTACTTC.

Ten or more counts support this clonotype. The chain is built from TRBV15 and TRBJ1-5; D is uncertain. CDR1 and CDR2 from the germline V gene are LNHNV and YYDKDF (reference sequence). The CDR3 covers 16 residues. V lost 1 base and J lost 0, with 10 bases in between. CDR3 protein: CATSRGDSYSNQPQHF. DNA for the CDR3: TGTGCCACCAGCAGAGGGGATTCGTATAGCAATCAGCCCCAGCATTTT.

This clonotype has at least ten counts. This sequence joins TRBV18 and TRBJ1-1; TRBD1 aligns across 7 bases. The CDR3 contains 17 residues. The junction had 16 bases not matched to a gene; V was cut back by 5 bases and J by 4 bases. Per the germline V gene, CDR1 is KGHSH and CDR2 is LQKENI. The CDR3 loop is CASSIQQQGTRSTEAFF. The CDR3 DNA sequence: TGTGCCAGCTCAATTCAGCAACAGGGGACGAGGAGCACTGAAGCTTTCTTT.

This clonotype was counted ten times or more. The CDR3 sequence: CASSYSRDRTTSYNSPLHF. The CDR3 bases are TGTGCCAGCAGTTACTCGCGAGACAGGACGACCTCCTATAATTCACCCCTCCACTTT. The chain employs TRBV6-2 or TRBV6-3 and TRBJ1-6; a weak D match, TRBD1 (6 bases). V was shortened by 0 bases and J by 0 bases, with 15 bases between the two germline ends. Germline CDR1 and CDR2: MNHEY and SVGEGT. The CDR3 totals 19 residues.

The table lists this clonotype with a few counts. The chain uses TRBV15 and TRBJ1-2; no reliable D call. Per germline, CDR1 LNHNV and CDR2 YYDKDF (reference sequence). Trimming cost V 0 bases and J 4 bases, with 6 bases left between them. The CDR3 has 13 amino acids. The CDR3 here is CATSRDQLYGYTF. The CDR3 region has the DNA TGTGCCACCAGCAGAGATCAGCTCTATGGCTACACCTTC.

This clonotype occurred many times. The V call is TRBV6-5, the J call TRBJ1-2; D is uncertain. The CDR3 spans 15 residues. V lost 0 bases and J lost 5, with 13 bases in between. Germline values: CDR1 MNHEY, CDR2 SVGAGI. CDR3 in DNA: TGTGCCAGCAGTTACTCGCTCCCTCCGGGGTATGGCTACACCTTC. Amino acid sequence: CASSYSLPPGYGYTF.

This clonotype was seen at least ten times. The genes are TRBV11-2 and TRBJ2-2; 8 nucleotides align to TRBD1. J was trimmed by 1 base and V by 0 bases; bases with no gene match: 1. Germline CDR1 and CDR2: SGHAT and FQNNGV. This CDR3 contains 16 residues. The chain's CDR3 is CASSLDGTGNTGELFF. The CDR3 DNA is TGTGCCAGCAGCTTAGATGGGACAGGGAACACCGGGGAGCTGTTTTTT.

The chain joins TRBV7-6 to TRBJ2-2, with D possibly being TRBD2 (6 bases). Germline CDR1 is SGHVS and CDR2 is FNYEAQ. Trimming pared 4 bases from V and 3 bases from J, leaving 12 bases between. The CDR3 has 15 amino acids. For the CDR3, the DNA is TGTGCCAGCAGCTACCGGGACTCGGACACCGGGGAGCTGTTTTTT. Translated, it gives CASSYRDSDTGELFF.

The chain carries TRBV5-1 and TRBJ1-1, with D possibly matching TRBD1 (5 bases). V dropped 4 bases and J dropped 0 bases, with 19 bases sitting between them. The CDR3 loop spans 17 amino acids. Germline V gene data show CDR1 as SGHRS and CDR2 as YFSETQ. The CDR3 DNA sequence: TGCGCCAGCAGCCTACGTAGACAGAGAAGAATGAACACTGAAGCTTTCTTT. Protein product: CASSLRRQRRMNTEAFF.

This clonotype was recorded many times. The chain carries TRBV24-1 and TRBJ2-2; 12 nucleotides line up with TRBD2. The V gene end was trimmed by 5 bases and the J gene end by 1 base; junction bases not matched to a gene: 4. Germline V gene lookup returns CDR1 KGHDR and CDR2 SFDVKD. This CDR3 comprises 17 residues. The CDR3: CATSGRLAGENTGELFF. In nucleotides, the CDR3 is TGTGCCACCAGTGGGCGACTAGCGGGAGAGAACACCGGGGAGCTGTTTTTT.

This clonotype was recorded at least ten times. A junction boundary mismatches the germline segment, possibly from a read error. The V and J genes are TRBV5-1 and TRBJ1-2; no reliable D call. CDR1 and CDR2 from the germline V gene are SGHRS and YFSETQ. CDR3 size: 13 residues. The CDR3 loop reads CASSLAASYDYTF. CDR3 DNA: TGCGCCAGCAGCTTGGCTGCCAGCTATGACTACACCTTC.

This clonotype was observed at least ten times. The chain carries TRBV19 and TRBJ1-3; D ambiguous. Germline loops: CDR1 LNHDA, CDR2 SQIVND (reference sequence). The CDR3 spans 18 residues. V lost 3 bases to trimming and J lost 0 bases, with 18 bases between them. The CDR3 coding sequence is TGTGCCAGTAGTATCCGACCATTCAGGCCCCTCTCTGGAAACACCATATATTTT. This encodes CASSIRPFRPLSGNTIYF.

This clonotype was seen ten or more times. The CDR3 DNA sequence: TGTGCCAGCAGTGGGTTGGGACAGATCACTGAAGCTTTCTTT. This gives the protein CASSGLGQITEAFF. The V gene is TRBV25-1, the J gene TRBJ1-1; 7 bases are a match to TRBD1. The ends lost 4 bases at V and 4 bases at J; junction bases unmatched: 6. The germline V gene has CDR1 MGHDK and CDR2 SYGVNS. The CDR3 contains 14 residues. The variable domain in full, with the rest retrieved from reference TRBV25-1 and TRBJ1-1, is EADIYQTPRYLVIGTGKKITLECSQTMGHDKMYWYQQDPGMELHLIHYSYGVNSTEKGDLSSESTVSRIRTEHFPLTLESARPSHTSQYLCASSGLGQITEAFFGQGTRLTVV.